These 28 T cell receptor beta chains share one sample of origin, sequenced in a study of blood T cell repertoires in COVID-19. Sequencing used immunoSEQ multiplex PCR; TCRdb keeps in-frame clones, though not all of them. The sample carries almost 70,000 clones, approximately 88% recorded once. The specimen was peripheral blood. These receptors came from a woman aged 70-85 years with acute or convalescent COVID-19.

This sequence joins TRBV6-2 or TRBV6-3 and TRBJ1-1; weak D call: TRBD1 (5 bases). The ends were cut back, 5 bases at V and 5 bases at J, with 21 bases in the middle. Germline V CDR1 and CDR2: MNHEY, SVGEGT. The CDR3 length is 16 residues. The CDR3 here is CASSRIMGGGWTEAFF. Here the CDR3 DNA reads TGTGCCAGCAGTCGAATAATGGGGGGTGGGTGGACTGAAGCTTTCTTT.

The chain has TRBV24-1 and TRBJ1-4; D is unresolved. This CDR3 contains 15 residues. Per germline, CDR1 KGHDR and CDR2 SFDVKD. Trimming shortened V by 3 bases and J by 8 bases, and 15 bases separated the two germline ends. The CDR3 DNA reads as TGTGCCACCAGTGATCCTACGGAGGTAGGGGAAAAACTGTTTTTT. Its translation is CATSDPTEVGEKLFF.

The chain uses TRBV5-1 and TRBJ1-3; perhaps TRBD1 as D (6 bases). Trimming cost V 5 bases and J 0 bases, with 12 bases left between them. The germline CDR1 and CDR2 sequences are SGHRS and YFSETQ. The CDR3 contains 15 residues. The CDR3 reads CASRADSASGNTIYF. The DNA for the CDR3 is TGCGCCAGCAGGGCGGACAGCGCCTCTGGAAACACCATATATTTT.

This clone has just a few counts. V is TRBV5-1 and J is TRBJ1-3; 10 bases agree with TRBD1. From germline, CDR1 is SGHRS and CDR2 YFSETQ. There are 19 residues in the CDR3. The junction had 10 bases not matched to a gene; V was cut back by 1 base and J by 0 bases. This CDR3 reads CASSLTIGQGGFSGNTIYF. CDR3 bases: TGCGCCAGCAGCTTGACAATAGGACAGGGGGGATTCTCTGGAAACACCATATATTTT. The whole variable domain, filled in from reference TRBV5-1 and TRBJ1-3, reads KAGVTQTPRYLIKTRGQQVTLSCSPISGHRSVSWYQQTPGQGLQFLFEYFSETQRNKGNFPGRFSGRQFSNSRSEMNVSTLELGDSALYLCASSLTIGQGGFSGNTIYFGEGSWLTVV.

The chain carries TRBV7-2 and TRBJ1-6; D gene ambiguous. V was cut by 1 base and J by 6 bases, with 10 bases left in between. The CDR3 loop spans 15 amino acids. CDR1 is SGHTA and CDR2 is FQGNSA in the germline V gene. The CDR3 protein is CASSLGVGPNSPLHF. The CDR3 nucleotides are TGTGCCAGCAGCTTAGGTGTCGGTCCTAATTCACCCCTCCACTTT.

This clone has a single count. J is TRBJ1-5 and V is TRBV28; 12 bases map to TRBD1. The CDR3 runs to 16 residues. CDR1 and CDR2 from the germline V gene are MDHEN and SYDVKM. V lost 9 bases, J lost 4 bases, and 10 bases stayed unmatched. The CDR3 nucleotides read TGTGCCAGTCCCTCCGGGACAGGGGGCCCTAATCAGCCCCAGCATTTT. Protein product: CASPSGTGGPNQPQHF.

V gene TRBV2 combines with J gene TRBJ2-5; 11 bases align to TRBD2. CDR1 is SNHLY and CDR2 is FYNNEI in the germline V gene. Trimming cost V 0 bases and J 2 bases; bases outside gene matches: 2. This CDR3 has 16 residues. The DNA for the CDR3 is TGTGCCAGCAGTGAAGCTGGGACTAGCGGACAAGAGACCCAGTACTTC. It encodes CASSEAGTSGQETQYF. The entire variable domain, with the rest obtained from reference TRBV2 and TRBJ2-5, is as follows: EPEVTQTPSHQVTQMGQEVILRCVPISNHLYFYWYRQILGQKVEFLVSFYNNEISEKSEIFDDQFSVERPDGSNFTLKIRSTKLEDSAMYFCASSEAGTSGQETQYFGPGTRLLVL.

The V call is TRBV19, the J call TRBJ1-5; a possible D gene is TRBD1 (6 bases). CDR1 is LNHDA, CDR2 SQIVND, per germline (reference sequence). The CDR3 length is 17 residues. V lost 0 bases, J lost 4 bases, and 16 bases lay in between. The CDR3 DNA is TGTGCCAGTAGTATAGATGGTTACAGGGTTGGGAATCAGCCCCAGCATTTT. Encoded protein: CASSIDGYRVGNQPQHF.

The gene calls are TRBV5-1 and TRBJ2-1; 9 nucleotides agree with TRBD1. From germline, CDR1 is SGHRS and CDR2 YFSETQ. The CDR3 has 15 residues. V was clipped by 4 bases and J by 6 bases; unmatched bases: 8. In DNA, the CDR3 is TGCGCCAGCAGCGGCGCCGGGACAGGGCGCAATGAGCAGTTCTTC. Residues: CASSGAGTGRNEQFF.

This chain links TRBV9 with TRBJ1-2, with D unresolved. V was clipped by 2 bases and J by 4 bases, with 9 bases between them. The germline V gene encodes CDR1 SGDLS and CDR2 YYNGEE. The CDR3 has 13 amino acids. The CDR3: CASSVPGSYGYTF. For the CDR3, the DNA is TGTGCCAGCAGCGTCCCCGGGAGCTATGGCTACACCTTC.

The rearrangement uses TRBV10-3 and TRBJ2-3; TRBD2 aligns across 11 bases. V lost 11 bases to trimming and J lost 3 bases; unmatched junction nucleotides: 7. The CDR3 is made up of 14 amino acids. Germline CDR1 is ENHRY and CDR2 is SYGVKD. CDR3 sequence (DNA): TGTGCCGTACGTAGCGGGGGGGTTACAGATACGCAGTATTTT. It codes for CAVRSGGVTDTQYF.

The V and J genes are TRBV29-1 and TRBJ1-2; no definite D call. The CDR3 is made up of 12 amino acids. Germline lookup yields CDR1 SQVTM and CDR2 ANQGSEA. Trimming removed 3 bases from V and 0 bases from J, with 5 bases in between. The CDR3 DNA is TGCAGCGTTGAGGCAACTAACTATGGCTACACCTTC. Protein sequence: CSVEATNYGYTF.

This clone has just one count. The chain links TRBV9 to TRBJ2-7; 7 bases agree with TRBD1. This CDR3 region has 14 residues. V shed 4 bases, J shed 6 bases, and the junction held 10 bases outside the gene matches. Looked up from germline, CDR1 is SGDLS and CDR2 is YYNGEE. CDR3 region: CASSSGTVRGEQYF. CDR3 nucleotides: TGTGCCAGCAGCTCCGGGACAGTGAGAGGCGAGCAGTACTTC. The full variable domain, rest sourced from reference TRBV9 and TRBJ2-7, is DSGVTQTPKHLITATGQRVTLRCSPRSGDLSVYWYQQSLDQGLQFLIQYYNGEERAKGNILERFSAQQFPDLHSELNLSSLELGDSALYFCASSSGTVRGEQYFGPGTRLTVT.

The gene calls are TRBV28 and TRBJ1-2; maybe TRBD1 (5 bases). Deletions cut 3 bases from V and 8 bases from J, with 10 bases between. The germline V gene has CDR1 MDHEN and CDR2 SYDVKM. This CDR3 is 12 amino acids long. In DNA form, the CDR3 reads TGTGCCAGCAGTTTGGGGGGTATAGGCTACACCTTC. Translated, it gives CASSLGGIGYTF.

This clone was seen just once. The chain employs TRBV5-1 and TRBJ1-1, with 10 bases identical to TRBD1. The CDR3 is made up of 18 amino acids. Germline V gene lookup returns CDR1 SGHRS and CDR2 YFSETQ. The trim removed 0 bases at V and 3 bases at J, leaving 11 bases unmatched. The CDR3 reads CASSLAGGDRGKDTEAFF. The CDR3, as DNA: TGCGCCAGCAGCTTGGCGGGAGGGGACAGGGGAAAGGACACTGAAGCTTTCTTT.

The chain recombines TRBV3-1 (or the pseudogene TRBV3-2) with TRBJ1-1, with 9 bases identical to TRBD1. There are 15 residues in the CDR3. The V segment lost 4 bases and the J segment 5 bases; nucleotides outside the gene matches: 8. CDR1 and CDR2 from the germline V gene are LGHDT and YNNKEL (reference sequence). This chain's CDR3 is CASSRVIDRGTEAFF. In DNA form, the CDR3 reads TGTGCCAGCAGCCGCGTTATTGACAGGGGGACTGAAGCTTTCTTT.

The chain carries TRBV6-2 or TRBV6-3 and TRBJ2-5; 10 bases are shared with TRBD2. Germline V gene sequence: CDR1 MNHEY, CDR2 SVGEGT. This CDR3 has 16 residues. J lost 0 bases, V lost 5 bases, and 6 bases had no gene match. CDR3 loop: CASSVTSGAYQETQYF. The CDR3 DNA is TGTGCCAGCAGTGTCACTAGCGGGGCCTACCAAGAGACCCAGTACTTC.

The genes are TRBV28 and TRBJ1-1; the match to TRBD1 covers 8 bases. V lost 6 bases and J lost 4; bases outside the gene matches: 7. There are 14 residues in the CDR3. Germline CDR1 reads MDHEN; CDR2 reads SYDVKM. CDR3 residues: CASRLDRGVTEAFF. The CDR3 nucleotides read TGTGCCAGCAGGCTAGACAGGGGAGTCACTGAAGCTTTCTTT.

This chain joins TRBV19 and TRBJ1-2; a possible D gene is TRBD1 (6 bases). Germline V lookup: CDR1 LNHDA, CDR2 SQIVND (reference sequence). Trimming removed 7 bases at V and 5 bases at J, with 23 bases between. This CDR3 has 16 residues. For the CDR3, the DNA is TGTGCCAGTAATAAGCCGGGACAACCTTTGGGGTATGGCTACACCTTC. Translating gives CASNKPGQPLGYGYTF.

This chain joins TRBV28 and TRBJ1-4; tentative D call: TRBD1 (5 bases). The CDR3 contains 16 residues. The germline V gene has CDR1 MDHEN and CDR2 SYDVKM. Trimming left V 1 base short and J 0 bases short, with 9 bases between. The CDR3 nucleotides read TGTGCCAGCAGTTTATCCCGGGGGGCAACTAATGAAAAACTGTTTTTT. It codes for CASSLSRGATNEKLFF.

Here the CDR3 DNA reads TGTGCCAGCAGTTTAGGGGACAGGGGTGGCTACACCTTC. Translating it yields CASSLGDRGGYTF. The rearrangement uses TRBV12-3 or TRBV12-4 and TRBJ1-2; 10 nucleotides line up with TRBD1. Trimming took 1 base from V and 7 from J; bases not matched to a gene: 0. CDR3 length: 13 amino acids.

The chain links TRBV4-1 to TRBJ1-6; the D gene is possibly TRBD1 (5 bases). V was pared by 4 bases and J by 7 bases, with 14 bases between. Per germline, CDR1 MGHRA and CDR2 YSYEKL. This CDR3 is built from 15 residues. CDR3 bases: TGCGCCAGCAGCCTCGCCGGGACTGTGAATTCACCCCTCCACTTT. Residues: CASSLAGTVNSPLHF.

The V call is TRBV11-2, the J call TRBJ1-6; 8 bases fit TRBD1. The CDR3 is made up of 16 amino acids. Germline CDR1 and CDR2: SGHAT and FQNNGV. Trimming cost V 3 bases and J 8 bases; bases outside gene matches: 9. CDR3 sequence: CASSFFEGRGHSPLHF. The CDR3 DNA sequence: TGTGCCAGCAGCTTTTTTGAGGGCAGGGGGCATTCACCCCTCCACTTT.

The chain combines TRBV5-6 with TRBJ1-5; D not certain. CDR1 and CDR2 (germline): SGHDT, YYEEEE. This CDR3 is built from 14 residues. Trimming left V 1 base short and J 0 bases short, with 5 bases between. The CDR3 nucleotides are TGTGCCAGCAGCTTGCGGGGTAGCAATCAGCCCCAGCATTTT. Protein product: CASSLRGSNQPQHF.

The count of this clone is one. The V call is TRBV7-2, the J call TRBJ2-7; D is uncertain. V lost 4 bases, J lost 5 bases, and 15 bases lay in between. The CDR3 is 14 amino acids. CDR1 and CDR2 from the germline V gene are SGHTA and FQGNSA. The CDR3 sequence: CASSSRRSTDEQYF. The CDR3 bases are TGTGCCAGCAGCTCCCGACGGAGTACGGACGAGCAGTACTTC.

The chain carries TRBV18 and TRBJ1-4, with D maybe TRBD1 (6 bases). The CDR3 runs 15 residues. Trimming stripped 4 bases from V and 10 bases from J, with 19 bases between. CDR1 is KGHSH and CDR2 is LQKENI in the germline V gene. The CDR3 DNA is TGTGCCAGCTCACTGACAAGGACAGAGTACGGAAAACTGTTTTTT. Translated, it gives CASSLTRTEYGKLFF.

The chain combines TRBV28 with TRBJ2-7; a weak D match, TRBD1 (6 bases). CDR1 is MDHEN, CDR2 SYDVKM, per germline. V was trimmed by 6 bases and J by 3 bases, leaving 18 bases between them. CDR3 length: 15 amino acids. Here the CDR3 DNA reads TGTGCCAGCAGCCCTCTATCCGAACAGGGCTACGAGCAGTACTTC. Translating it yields CASSPLSEQGYEQYF.

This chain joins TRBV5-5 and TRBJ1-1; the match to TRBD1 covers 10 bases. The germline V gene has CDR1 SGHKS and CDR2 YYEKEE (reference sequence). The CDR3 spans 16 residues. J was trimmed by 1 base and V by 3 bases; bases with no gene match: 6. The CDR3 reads CASSSKTGGGNTEAFF. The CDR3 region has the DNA TGTGCCAGCAGCTCCAAGACAGGGGGCGGGAACACTGAAGCTTTCTTT. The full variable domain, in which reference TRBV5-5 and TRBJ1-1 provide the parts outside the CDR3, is DAGVTQSPTHLIKTRGQQVTLRCSPISGHKSVSWYQQVLGQGPQFIFQYYEKEERGRGNFPDRFSARQFPNYSSELNVNALLLGDSALYLCASSSKTGGGNTEAFFGQGTRLTVV.